This TCR beta chain comes out of a study of blood T cells in healthy people across ages. Findings of the study overall: A roughly linear age-dependent decrease characterized TCR beta diversity per million T cells.

A second PCR of 7 to 11 cycles used a sample-barcoded 5' primer and a J-beta primer mix. All samples gave at least 2.5 million CDR3-containing paired-end reads. Each CDR3 protein is one row after TCRdb ran MiXCR on the 5' RACE reads. The table includes more than 450,000 distinct CDR3 sequences, about 29% detected once. Turning to this clonotype: As yet, its antigen is unknown.

Per germline, CDR1 SQVTM and CDR2 ANQGSEA. The CDR3 runs to 13 residues. The junction had 8 bases not matched to a gene; V was cut back by 5 bases and J by 6 bases. These sequences were also reported in another study, on T cells of mothers and their children. That paper states: Related mother-child pairs showed slightly higher but non-significant overlap than unrelated pairs.

The sample comprised blood. The source is a boy aged 2 to 9 in good health. The rearrangement uses TRBV29-1 and TRBJ1-1; 8 bases match TRBD1. CDR3: CSVLNRGSAEAFF. The CDR3 nucleotides read TGCAGCGTTCTTAACAGGGGGTCGGCTGAAGCTTTCTTT.